This entry lists 21 T cell receptor beta chains sequenced from one sample in a study of cytomegalovirus exposure and HLA in healthy donors. PCR employed 60 Vbeta and 13 Jbeta primers. Here immunoSEQ multiplex PCR was the method, and the copy in TCRdb shows in-frame clones only, minus some. The repertoire holds 100,000 to 150,000 clones, over 65% seen once, with around a tenth in the top ten. The specimen sequenced was PBMCs. These receptors were taken from a woman in her fifties or sixties in good health and CMV-seropositive.

This clone was counted once. V is TRBV28 and J is TRBJ1-5; 8 bases fit TRBD1. Germline V CDR1 and CDR2: MDHEN, SYDVKM. The junction had 18 bases not matched to a gene; V was cut back by 5 bases and J by 6 bases. The CDR3 loop spans 18 amino acids. The CDR3 loop reads CASSPRAGGADATQPQHF. CDR3 coding DNA: TGTGCCAGCAGTCCCCGGGCAGGGGGCGCCGACGCCACTCAGCCCCAGCATTTT.

This chain links TRBV5-4 with TRBJ2-6, with D possibly being TRBD1 (5 bases). CDR1 is SGHNT and CDR2 is YYREEE in the germline V gene (reference sequence). The CDR3 has 19 residues. The V and J ends lost 4 bases and 1 base respectively, with 21 bases between them. DNA for the CDR3: TGTGCCAGCAGCCGAAGACAGAGTACCACAACATCTGGGGCCAACGTCCTGACTTTC. Amino acids: CASSRRQSTTTSGANVLTF.

The chain joins TRBV7-2 to TRBJ2-7, with D perhaps TRBD2 (5 bases). There are 13 residues in the CDR3. Looked up from germline, CDR1 is SGHTA and CDR2 is FQGNSA. Trimming removed 4 bases at V and 9 bases at J, with 16 bases between. CDR3 sequence reads: CASSSGTIFGQYF. For the CDR3, the DNA is TGTGCCAGCAGCTCGGGAACGATTTTTGGGCAGTACTTC.

The chain employs TRBV2 and TRBJ2-1; TRBD2 matches 11 bases. The CDR3 is made up of 15 amino acids. After removal of 6 bases from V and 2 bases from J, the junction contained 3 bases not matched to a gene. Germline CDR1 and CDR2: SNHLY and FYNNEI. The CDR3 region is CASRRLAGTYNEQFF. In DNA, the CDR3 is TGTGCCAGCAGGAGACTAGCGGGGACCTACAATGAGCAGTTCTTC.

This sequence joins TRBV30 and TRBJ1-5, with D uncertain. The V gene lost 1 base and the J gene lost 2 bases, with 6 bases spanning the gap. Germline assignment: CDR1 GTSNPN and CDR2 SVGIG (reference sequence). The CDR3 is made up of 13 amino acids. This CDR3 is CAWSAAGNQPQHF. Written as DNA, the CDR3 is TGTGCCTGGAGTGCGGCGGGCAATCAGCCCCAGCATTTT.

The rearrangement joins TRBV30 to TRBJ2-1, with TRBD1 identical over 11 bases. The CDR3 covers 15 residues. Germline V gene lookup returns CDR1 GTSNPN and CDR2 SVGIG (reference sequence). J lost 4 bases, V lost 3 bases, and 5 bases had no gene match. The CDR3 nucleotides are TGTGCCTGGAGCCGGGACAGGGGGGCATACAATGAGCAGTTCTTC. Translation gives CAWSRDRGAYNEQFF.

This rearrangement joins TRBV5-1 to TRBJ1-2, with 11 nucleotides matching TRBD1. Trimming cost V 0 bases and J 7 bases; bases outside gene matches: 5. Germline assignment: CDR1 SGHRS and CDR2 YFSETQ. This CDR3 contains 15 residues. The CDR3 bases are TGCGCCAGCAGCTTGGTAGTTGGACAGGGGGCTGGCTACACCTTC. This translates into CASSLVVGQGAGYTF. Full variable domain (outside the CDR3, taken from reference TRBV5-1 and TRBJ1-2): KAGVTQTPRYLIKTRGQQVTLSCSPISGHRSVSWYQQTPGQGLQFLFEYFSETQRNKGNFPGRFSGRQFSNSRSEMNVSTLELGDSALYLCASSLVVGQGAGYTFGSGTRLTVV.

This clone has more than one count but fewer than ten. The J gene is TRBJ2-3, the V gene TRBV28; TRBD2 matches at 8 bases. Per the germline V gene, CDR1 is MDHEN and CDR2 is SYDVKM. The CDR3 is made up of 18 amino acids. The junction had 17 bases not matched to a gene; V was cut back by 6 bases and J by 3 bases. This chain's CDR3 is CASRKTSARQRKTDTQYF. The CDR3 nucleotides are TGTGCCAGCAGAAAGACTAGCGCCCGACAGAGGAAGACAGATACGCAGTATTTT.

The chain links TRBV12-5 to TRBJ1-1; D possibly corresponds to TRBD1 (6 bases). CDR1 LGHNT and CDR2 FRNRAP come from the germline V gene. The CDR3 contains 12 residues. Trimming cost V 0 bases and J 12 bases, with 11 bases left between them. CDR3: CASGLVAGATFF. Here the CDR3 DNA reads TGTGCTAGTGGTTTGGTAGCAGGGGCGACTTTCTTT.

This clone has only a few counts. V gene TRBV4-3 combines with J gene TRBJ1-1; D perhaps matches TRBD1 (6 bases). This CDR3 contains 17 residues. Germline assignment: CDR1 LGHNA and CDR2 YSLEER. V was shortened by 0 bases and J by 7 bases, with 21 bases between the two germline ends. This CDR3 reads CASSQDRRGGRGIEAFF. The CDR3 DNA sequence: TGCGCCAGCAGCCAAGATCGCCGGGGGGGCCGAGGTATTGAAGCTTTCTTT.

V is TRBV13 and J is TRBJ1-1; no clear D. This CDR3 has 13 residues. The V gene lost 5 bases and the J gene lost 4 bases, with 11 bases spanning the gap. Per germline, CDR1 PRHDT and CDR2 FYEKMQ (reference sequence). CDR3 bases: TGTGCCAGCAGCCTGAGTCGGGGCACTGAAGCTTTCTTT. The encoded protein is CASSLSRGTEAFF.

The CDR3 sequence is CASSSGWVAAYNEQFF. CDR3 in DNA: TGTGCCAGCAGCTCTGGCTGGGTAGCGGCATACAATGAGCAGTTCTTC. V and J are TRBV7-2 and TRBJ2-1; D is possibly TRBD2 (6 bases). The CDR3 extends over 16 amino acids. V lost 4 bases and J lost 4, with 17 bases in between. In germline, CDR1 is SGHTA, CDR2 FQGNSA.

This clone was detected only once. The chain employs TRBV2 and TRBJ2-7, with TRBD2 matching over 7 bases. CDR1 is SNHLY, CDR2 FYNNEI, per germline. After removal of 6 bases from V and 3 bases from J, the junction contained 14 bases not matched to a gene. This CDR3 is built from 16 residues. In DNA, the CDR3 is TGTGCCAGCAGGGATCCTGAGCGGGATAAGATCTACGAGCAGTACTTC. It specifies CASRDPERDKIYEQYF.

The rearrangement uses TRBV14 and TRBJ2-7; TRBD1 matches at 9 bases. Germline V gene data show CDR1 as SGHDN and CDR2 as FVKESK. The length of the CDR3 is 15 residues. V dropped 4 bases and J dropped 4; count of bases not matched to a gene: 8. Here the CDR3 reads CASSRPGQGMYEQYF. For the CDR3, the DNA is TGTGCCAGCAGCCGACCGGGACAGGGTATGTACGAGCAGTACTTC.

A note on this clone: An end of the junction does not agree with germline; a read error may underlie this. The V and J genes are TRBV6-1 and TRBJ1-1; unclear D gene. Germline lookup yields CDR1 MNHNS and CDR2 SASEGT. The CDR3 loop spans 12 amino acids. The CDR3 DNA reads as TGTGCCAGCAGTAGAGGGAACATTGAAGCTTTCTTT. Protein product: CASSRGNIEAFF.

The genes are TRBV10-3 and TRBJ1-2; the D is unclear. The CDR3 is made up of 14 amino acids. Trimming shortened V by 6 bases and J by 0 bases, and 11 bases separated the two germline ends. Germline CDR1 ENHRY, CDR2 SYGVKD. Here the CDR3 DNA reads TGTGCCATCAGAGAGACGACATCTAACTATGGCTACACCTTC. Translating it yields CAIRETTSNYGYTF.

CDR3 in amino acids: CASSFTGGNRAFF. The DNA for the CDR3 is TGTGCCAGCAGTTTTACAGGGGGAAACCGAGCTTTCTTT. This chain links TRBV6-1 with TRBJ1-1, with 8 nucleotides matching TRBD1. Trimming removed 5 bases from V and 10 bases from J; junction bases left unmatched: 9. Germline CDR1 and CDR2: MNHNS and SASEGT. The CDR3 loop spans 13 amino acids.

The chain links TRBV2 to TRBJ1-3; maybe TRBD1 (5 bases). The germline gives CDR1 SNHLY, CDR2 FYNNEI. The length of the CDR3 is 12 residues. V shed 3 bases and J shed 5 bases, with 5 bases lying between them. CDR3 sequence: CASSEDRNTIYF. The CDR3 DNA reads as TGTGCCAGCAGTGAGGACAGAAACACCATATATTTT.

This chain connects TRBV14 to TRBJ2-1; TRBD2 agrees at 12 bases. The germline V gene encodes CDR1 SGHDN and CDR2 FVKESK. J was trimmed by 9 bases and V by 4 bases; bases with no gene match: 4. This CDR3 comprises 14 residues. The chain's CDR3 is CASSRLAGVPEQFF. The CDR3 DNA is TGTGCCAGCAGCCGACTAGCGGGAGTACCTGAGCAGTTCTTC.

This rearrangement joins TRBV29-1 to TRBJ1-2, with D possibly TRBD1 on 5 matching bases. Germline CDR1 and CDR2: SQVTM and ANQGSEA. The CDR3 sequence is 14 residues long. The V end was cut by 3 bases, the J end by 7 bases, with 18 bases between. The CDR3 sequence: CSVEGGRGSSGYTF. The CDR3 DNA is TGCAGCGTTGAGGGCGGTAGGGGATCGAGTGGCTACACCTTC.

A few counts support this clone. The rearrangement links TRBV7-2 to TRBJ2-7; a possible D gene is TRBD1 (6 bases). There are 14 residues in the CDR3. Looked up from germline, CDR1 is SGHTA and CDR2 is FQGNSA. Trimming took off 1 base at V and 2 bases at J, with 9 bases between the two ends. The CDR3 sequence is CASSLGQAAYEQYF. The CDR3 DNA sequence: TGTGCCAGCAGCTTAGGACAGGCAGCCTACGAGCAGTACTTC. The variable domain in full, completed from reference TRBV7-2 and TRBJ2-7, reads GAGVSQSPSNKVTEKGKDVELRCDPISGHTALYWYRQSLGQGLEFLIYFQGNSAPDKSGLPSDRFSAERTGGSVSTLTIQRTQQEDSAVYLCASSLGQAAYEQYFGPGTRLTVT.